Listed below are T cell receptor beta chains from one sample, sequenced in a study of cytomegalovirus exposure and HLA in healthy donors. Sequencing was performed with immunoSEQ multiplex PCR; in TCRdb, only in-frame clones are kept and a portion is missing. The profile shows under 200,000 clones, about 85% of them singletons. The sequenced sample consisted of PBMCs. The receptors derive from a man aged 45-65 years in good health and CMV-seropositive. Each CDR3 is given with its conserved first and last residue. The order of the fields is clone size, V gene, D gene, J gene, CDR3 length, CDR3 DNA, CDR3 protein. A D gene is named only where the DNA matches it firmly. Size is omitted from some rows. Given values are once, few, many or a class for expanded clones.

>few|TRBV9|TRBD1|TRBJ2-7|14
TGTGCCAGCAGCGTAGGGACAGGGGCCAACGAGCAGTACTTC
CASSVGTGANEQYF
>.|TRBV7-2|TRBD1|TRBJ2-5|17
TGTGCCAGCAGCTTAGGAGGACTGACAGGGGGCCAAGAGACCCAGTACTTC
CASSLGGLTGGQETQYF
>.|TRBV2|.|TRBJ1-2|15
TGTGCCAGCAGTGGGGCCGGGGGGGCTAACTATGGCTACACCTTC
CASSGAGGANYGYTF
>.|TRBV7-9|TRBD1|TRBJ1-2|15
TGTGCCAGCAGCTTCCGGACAGGAGCTAACTATGGCTACACCTTC
CASSFRTGANYGYTF
>.|TRBV14|TRBD2|TRBJ2-3|16
TGTGCCAGCAGCCCATGGACTAGCGCTACAGTAGATACGCAGTATTTT
CASSPWTSATVDTQYF
>.|TRBV5-4|.|TRBJ2-4|15
TGTGCCAGCGCCCGGTGGGGGCCAGCCAAAAACATTCAGTACTTC
CASARWGPAKNIQYF
>.|TRBV6-5|.|TRBJ2-2|15
TGTGCCAGCAGTTTCAGGGGATCGGGCACCGGGGAGCTGTTTTTT
CASSFRGSGTGELFF
>.|TRBV6-5|.|TRBJ2-5|11
TGTGCCAGCAGTTACTCCGGGGCCCAGTACTTC
CASSYSGAQYF
>.|TRBV10-3|TRBD1|TRBJ2-1|16
TGTGCCATCAGTGAGGGCGCAGGGGGCTTCGAAAATGAGCAGTTCTTC
CAISEGAGGFENEQFF
>.|TRBV7-2|TRBD2|TRBJ2-1|15
TGTGCCAGCAGCTCCACGGGACTAAGATTGAATGAGCAGTTCTTC
CASSSTGLRLNEQFF
>once|TRBV28|TRBD1|TRBJ2-7|13
TGTGCCAGCAGGCCGGGACAGGGTTACGAGCAGTACTTC
CASRPGQGYEQYF
>.|TRBV5-1|TRBD2|TRBJ2-1|17
TGCGCCAGCAGTCAGCCAAGCATGGCGGGGGGATACAATGAGCAGTTCTTC
CASSQPSMAGGYNEQFF
>.|TRBV5-1|.|TRBJ2-5|14
TGCGCCAGCAGCTTGGCCCAGAACCAAGAGACCCAGTACTTC
CASSLAQNQETQYF
>.|TRBV2|TRBD1|TRBJ2-5|13
TGTGCCAGCCCGGGACAGTTCGGGGAGACCCAGTACTTC
CASPGQFGETQYF
>.|TRBV18|TRBD1|TRBJ2-3|14
TGTGCCAGCTCACCAGCACAGGGGAGAGATACGCAGTATTTT
CASSPAQGRDTQYF
>.|TRBV28|TRBD2|TRBJ2-2|16
TGTGCCAGCAGTGATAGCGGGGGCCGAAAGACCGGGGAGCTGTTTTTT
CASSDSGGRKTGELFF
>.|TRBV29-1|.|TRBJ2-7|13
TGCAGCGTTGAGCAGTCGCAGGGGAGGGGACAGTACTTC
CSVEQSQGRGQYF
>.|TRBV7-3|TRBD1|TRBJ2-3|17
TGTGCCAGCAGCCCCCACTCGACAGGGATGTTCGCAGATACGCAGTATTTT
CASSPHSTGMFADTQYF
>.|TRBV28|TRBD1|TRBJ1-2|17
TGTGCCAGCAGTTTAGAGTTAGGGGGACAGTCAAACTATGGCTACACCTTC
CASSLELGGQSNYGYTF
>.|TRBV15|.|TRBJ1-1|15
TGTGCCACCAGCAGAGGTATAGGAGGGAGGGATGAAGCTTTCTTT
CATSRGIGGRDEAFF
>.|TRBV28|TRBD1|TRBJ1-5|15
TGTGCCAGCAGTTGGGGGACAGGGAGAGATCAGCCCCAGCATTTT
CASSWGTGRDQPQHF
>.|TRBV6-5|TRBD2|TRBJ2-2|16
TGTGCCAGCAGTTACTTAGCGGGGCGGCGGGTCGGGGAGCTGTTTTTT
CASSYLAGRRVGELFF
>.|TRBV18|.|TRBJ1-3|14
TGTGCCAGCTCACCCCGAGAAACCGGAAACACCATATATTTT
CASSPRETGNTIYF
>.|TRBV13|.|TRBJ1-1|12
TGTGCCAGCAGCTTATTCGGGACTGAAGCTTTCTTT
CASSLFGTEAFF
>.|TRBV5-1|.|TRBJ1-4|14
TGCGCCAGCAGCTCAGGGGTCCTAACTGAAAAACTGTTTTTT
CASSSGVLTEKLFF
>.|TRBV6-1|TRBD1|TRBJ2-2|13
TGTGCCAGCAAAAACAGGGGTAGGGGGGAGCTGTTTTTT
CASKNRGRGELFF
>few|TRBV11-2|.|TRBJ2-3|14
TGTGCCAGCAGCCCCACCTCTACCGGAGATACGCAGTATTTT
CASSPTSTGDTQYF
>.|TRBV15|.|TRBJ1-5|12
TGTGCCACCAGCAGAGATGGCCAGCCCCAGCATTTT
CATSRDGQPQHF
>once|TRBV6-1|.|TRBJ1-1|17
TGTGCCAGCAGTGAAATTTTATCGGGGGGGCTGGTCACTGAAGCTTTCTTT
CASSEILSGGLVTEAFF
>.|TRBV21-1|.|TRBJ2-7|16
TGTGCCAGCAGCAAACGGAGGAAGTGCCCCTCCTACGAGCAGTACTTC
CASSKRRKCPSYEQYF
>.|TRBV7-3|.|TRBJ2-3|15
TGTGCCAGCAGCTTAACGGCAGGTTCGATGGATACGCAGTATTTT
CASSLTAGSMDTQYF
>.|TRBV4-1|TRBD2|TRBJ2-2|18
TGCGCCAGCAGCCAAGATGTAGCGGGGGGGCAAGGCACCGGGGAGCTGTTTTTT
CASSQDVAGGQGTGELFF
>once|TRBV18|.|TRBJ2-3|17
TGTGCCAGCTCACCCCGGAGCGGGCCTCAGACCCCAGATACGCAGTATTTT
CASSPRSGPQTPDTQYF
>.|TRBV30|.|TRBJ2-1|14
TGTGCCTGGAGTGTTGGCCCAGGGATCGATGAGCAGTTCTTC
CAWSVGPGIDEQFF
>few|TRBV28|.|TRBJ1-5|15
TGTGCCAGCAGTTTTAGGTTTCTGCGGGAGCAGCCCCAGCATTTT
CASSFRFLREQPQHF
>few|TRBV11-2|.|TRBJ1-2|14
TGTGCCAGCAGCTCCATAAGAGAGGCCCATGGCTACACCTTC
CASSSIREAHGYTF